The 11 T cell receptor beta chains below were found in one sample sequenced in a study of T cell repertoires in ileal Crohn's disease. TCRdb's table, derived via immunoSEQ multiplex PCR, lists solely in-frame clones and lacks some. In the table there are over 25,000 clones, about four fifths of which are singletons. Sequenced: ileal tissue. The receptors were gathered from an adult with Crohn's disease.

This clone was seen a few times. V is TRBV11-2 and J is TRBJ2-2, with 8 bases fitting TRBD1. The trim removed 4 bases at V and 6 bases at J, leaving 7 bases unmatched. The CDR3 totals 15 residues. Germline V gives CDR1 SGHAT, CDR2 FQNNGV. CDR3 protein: CASSSRQGLAGELFF. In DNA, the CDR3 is TGTGCCAGCAGCTCCCGACAGGGGTTGGCCGGGGAGCTGTTTTTT.

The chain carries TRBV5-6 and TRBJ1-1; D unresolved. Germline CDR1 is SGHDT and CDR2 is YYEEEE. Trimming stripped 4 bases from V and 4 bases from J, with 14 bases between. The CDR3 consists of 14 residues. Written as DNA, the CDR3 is TGTGCCAGCAGCGGGCAGGAATTCGGCACTGAAGCTTTCTTT. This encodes CASSGQEFGTEAFF.

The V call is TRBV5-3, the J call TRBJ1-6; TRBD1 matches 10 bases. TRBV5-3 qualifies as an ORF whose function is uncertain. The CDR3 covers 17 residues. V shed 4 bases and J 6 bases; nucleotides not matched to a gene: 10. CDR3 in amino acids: CARSPPTGGWGNSPLHF. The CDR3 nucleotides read TGTGCCAGAAGCCCCCCGACAGGGGGCTGGGGTAATTCACCCCTCCACTTT.

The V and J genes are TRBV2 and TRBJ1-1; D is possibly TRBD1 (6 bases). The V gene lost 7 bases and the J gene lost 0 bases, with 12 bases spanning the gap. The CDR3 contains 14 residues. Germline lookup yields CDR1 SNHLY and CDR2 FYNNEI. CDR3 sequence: CASITGSMNTEAFF. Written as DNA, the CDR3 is TGTGCCAGCATCACAGGGTCAATGAACACTGAAGCTTTCTTT. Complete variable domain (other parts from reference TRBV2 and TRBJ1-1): EPEVTQTPSHQVTQMGQEVILRCVPISNHLYFYWYRQILGQKVEFLVSFYNNEISEKSEIFDDQFSVERPDGSNFTLKIRSTKLEDSAMYFCASITGSMNTEAFFGQGTRLTVV.

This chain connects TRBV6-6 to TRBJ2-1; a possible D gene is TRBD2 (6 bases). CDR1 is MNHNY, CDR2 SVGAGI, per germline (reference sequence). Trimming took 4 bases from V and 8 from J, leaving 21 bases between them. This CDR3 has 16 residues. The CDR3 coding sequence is TGTGCCAGCAGTTGGGGACTTTCCTCGACCGGATATGAGCAGTTCTTC. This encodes CASSWGLSSTGYEQFF.

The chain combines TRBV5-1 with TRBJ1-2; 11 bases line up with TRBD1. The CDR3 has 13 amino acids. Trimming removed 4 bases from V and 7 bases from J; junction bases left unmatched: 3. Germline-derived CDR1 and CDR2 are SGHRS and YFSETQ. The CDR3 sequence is CASSIGTGGGYTF. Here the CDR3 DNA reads TGCGCCAGCAGCATCGGGACAGGGGGTGGCTACACCTTC.

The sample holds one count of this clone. CDR3 protein: CATSRLTRNYGYTF. For the CDR3, the DNA is TGTGCCACCAGCAGGCTGACACGGAACTATGGCTACACCTTC. The chain uses TRBV15 and TRBJ1-2, with D hard to call. V was shortened by 3 bases and J by 2 bases, with 10 bases between the two germline ends. Germline V CDR1 and CDR2: LNHNV, YYDKDF (reference sequence). This CDR3 has 14 residues.

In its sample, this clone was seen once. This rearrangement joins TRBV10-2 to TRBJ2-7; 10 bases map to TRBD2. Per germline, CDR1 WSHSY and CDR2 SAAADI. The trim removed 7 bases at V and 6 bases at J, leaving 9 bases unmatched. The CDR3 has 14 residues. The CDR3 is CASMQAGGPREQYF. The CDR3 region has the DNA TGCGCCAGCATGCAAGCGGGAGGGCCCCGCGAGCAGTACTTC.

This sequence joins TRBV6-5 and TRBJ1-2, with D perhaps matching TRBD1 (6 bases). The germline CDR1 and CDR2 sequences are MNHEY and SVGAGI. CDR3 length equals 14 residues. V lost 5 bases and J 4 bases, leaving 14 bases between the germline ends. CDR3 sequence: CASSITGSGYGYTF. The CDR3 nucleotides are TGTGCCAGCAGTATAACAGGGTCCGGCTATGGCTACACCTTC.

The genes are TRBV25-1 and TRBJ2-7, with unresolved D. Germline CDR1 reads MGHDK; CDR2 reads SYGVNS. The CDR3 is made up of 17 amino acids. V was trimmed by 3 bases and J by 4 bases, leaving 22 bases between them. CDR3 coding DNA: TGTGCCAGCAGTGATTACCCCCAGGTGCCCCCGAAATACGAGCAGTACTTC. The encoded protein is CASSDYPQVPPKYEQYF.

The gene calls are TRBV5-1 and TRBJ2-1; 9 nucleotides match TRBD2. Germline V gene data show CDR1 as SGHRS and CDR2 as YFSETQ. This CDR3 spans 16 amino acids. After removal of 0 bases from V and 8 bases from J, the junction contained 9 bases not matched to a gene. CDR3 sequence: CASSLAGSGSSHEQFF. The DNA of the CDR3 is TGCGCCAGCAGCTTGGCCGGTAGCGGGAGTTCCCATGAGCAGTTCTTC.